The 15 T cell receptor beta chains given below trace back to one sample, sequenced in a study of beta chain features in type 1 diabetes. These receptors' targets are unknown. Every isolated RNA sample was fully reverse transcribed, so sequencing captured expressed TCRB transcripts. Repertoires were generated with immunoSEQ multiplex PCR, while TCRdb's copy carries only in-frame clones and drops some. The data hold some 660,000 clones, with about 14% observed a single time. Findings of the study overall: All four CD4+ subsets from Type 1 diabetes patients carried moderately but significantly shorter TCRB CDR3s.

Sequencing was done on a sample of naive CD4+ T cells from blood. Receptors were obtained from a man in his late teens or twenties with type 1 diabetes.

A few counts support this clone. The genes are TRBV6-5 and TRBJ2-7; D is unresolved. This CDR3 spans 14 amino acids. The V gene's germline CDR1 is MNHEY and CDR2 SVGAGI. The V gene lost 4 bases and the J gene lost 0 bases, with 10 bases spanning the gap. CDR3 DNA: TGTGCCAGCAGTTTAGAATTTAGCTCCTACGAGCAGTACTTC. It specifies CASSLEFSSYEQYF.

This clone showed up just a few times. Other nucleotide sequences from this sample produce the same CDR3. V and J are TRBV28 and TRBJ1-2; D unresolved. The germline V gene encodes CDR1 MDHEN and CDR2 SYDVKM. The CDR3 extends over 12 amino acids. V gave up 5 bases and J gave up 4 bases, with 8 bases separating them. The CDR3 region has the DNA TGTGCCAGCAGTCTGCGGCCCTATGGCTACACCTTC. Amino acid sequence: CASSLRPYGYTF.

The chain has TRBV6-6 and TRBJ1-4; D is ambiguous. V gave up 1 base and J gave up 6 bases, with 6 bases separating them. Germline values: CDR1 MNHNY, CDR2 SVGAGI (reference sequence). This CDR3 comprises 13 residues. The CDR3 DNA is TGTGCCAGCAGTTACTTCAGCGATGAAAAACTGTTTTTT. Amino acids: CASSYFSDEKLFF.

This clone was found a few times. The gene calls are TRBV5-1 and TRBJ1-1; D possibly corresponds to TRBD1 (5 bases). Germline values: CDR1 SGHRS, CDR2 YFSETQ. Trimming pared 4 bases from V and 1 base from J, leaving 14 bases between. The CDR3 covers 15 residues. CDR3 region: CASSPGGTSNTEAFF. The CDR3 DNA sequence: TGCGCCAGCAGCCCCGGGGGGACTTCGAACACTGAAGCTTTCTTT.

This clone was seen a handful of times. This chain uses TRBV7-9 with TRBJ2-7, with TRBD2 as a possible D gene (5 bases). With 2 bases removed from V and 4 bases from J, the gap between germline ends came to 12 bases. This CDR3 region has 14 residues. CDR1 SEHNR and CDR2 FQNEAQ come from the germline V gene (reference sequence). This CDR3 is CASSLSAGSYEQYF. For the CDR3, the DNA is TGTGCCAGCAGCTTATCTGCGGGTTCGTACGAGCAGTACTTC.

Only a few counts were recorded for this clone. This chain links TRBV25-1 with TRBJ1-2; the D is unclear. Germline CDR1 is MGHDK and CDR2 is SYGVNS. V shed 3 bases and J shed 1 base, with 12 bases lying between them. This CDR3 spans 15 amino acids. CDR3 amino acids: CASSDFKTDNYGYTF. CDR3 bases: TGTGCCAGCAGTGACTTCAAGACGGATAACTATGGCTACACCTTC.

This clone appeared a few times. The chain couples TRBV28 to TRBJ2-7, with a possible D match to TRBD2 (5 bases). Trimming took off 4 bases at V and 6 bases at J, with 16 bases between the two ends. Per the germline V gene, CDR1 is MDHEN and CDR2 is SYDVKM. The CDR3 is 14 amino acids. The CDR3 region is CASSWIGSPGEQYF. The CDR3 DNA sequence: TGTGCCAGCAGTTGGATAGGGAGCCCCGGCGAGCAGTACTTC.

This clone was counted a few times. CDR3 loop: CASSLSDYTGELFF. CDR3 nucleotides: TGTGCCAGCAGCCTAAGTGACTACACCGGGGAGCTGTTTTTT. V is TRBV5-4 and J is TRBJ2-2; D uncertain. Germline assignment: CDR1 SGHNT and CDR2 YYREEE (reference sequence). The CDR3 loop spans 14 amino acids. The ends were cut back, 4 bases at V and 3 bases at J, with 10 bases in the middle. The full variable domain, with the rest looked up from reference TRBV5-4 and TRBJ2-2, is ETGVTQSPTHLIKTRGQQVTLRCSSQSGHNTVSWYQQALGQGPQFIFQYYREEENGRGNFPPRFSGLQFPNYSSELNVNALELDDSALYLCASSLSDYTGELFFGEGSRLTVL.

This CDR3 is CSVPPWPPMNTEAFF. The CDR3 DNA reads TGCAGCGTTCCCCCCTGGCCACCTATGAACACTGAAGCTTTCTTT. The chain couples TRBV29-1 to TRBJ1-1; no firm D call. Germline loops: CDR1 SQVTM, CDR2 ANQGSEA. The CDR3 loop spans 15 amino acids. V lost 5 bases and J lost 0, with 16 bases in between.

V and J are TRBV29-1 and TRBJ2-7, with 7 nucleotides matching TRBD1. Trimming removed 4 bases from V and 0 bases from J; junction bases left unmatched: 6. The CDR3 loop spans 14 amino acids. The germline CDR1 and CDR2 sequences are SQVTM and ANQGSEA. CDR3 sequence reads: CSVGGTASSYEQYF. DNA of the CDR3: TGCAGCGTTGGGGGGACAGCTAGCTCCTACGAGCAGTACTTC.

This rearrangement joins TRBV25-1 to TRBJ2-5; D call uncertain. Per germline, CDR1 MGHDK and CDR2 SYGVNS. This CDR3 is 14 amino acids long. Trimming removed 0 bases at V and 1 base at J, with 6 bases between. The CDR3 region has the DNA TGTGCCAGCAGTGAATATTACGGCCAAGAGACCCAGTACTTC. This encodes CASSEYYGQETQYF.

This clone has just a few counts. The gene calls are TRBV29-1 and TRBJ2-1; a possible D gene is TRBD2 (6 bases). Germline assignment: CDR1 SQVTM and CDR2 ANQGSEA. This CDR3 comprises 14 residues. The germline V and J ends were trimmed by 0 bases and 5 bases, with 11 bases remaining between them. CDR3 bases: TGCAGCGTTGAAGATCGGGGGAAAAACAATGAGCAGTTCTTC. Translated: CSVEDRGKNNEQFF.

This clone was recorded a few times. The genes are TRBV7-9 and TRBJ2-7; D is possibly TRBD2 (5 bases). Germline assignment: CDR1 SEHNR and CDR2 FQNEAQ (reference sequence). V gave up 5 bases and J gave up 3 bases, with 17 bases separating them. The CDR3 runs to 15 residues. Written as DNA, the CDR3 is TGTGCCAGCAGCCTCGGGTCCGGGCGGGTCTACGAGCAGTACTTC. Its protein is CASSLGSGRVYEQYF.

This sequence joins TRBV30 and TRBJ1-2, with D perhaps matching TRBD1 (5 bases). The V gene's germline CDR1 is GTSNPN and CDR2 SVGIG (reference sequence). Deletions cut 2 bases from V and 1 base from J, with 11 bases between. The CDR3 covers 14 residues. The CDR3 sequence: CAWSPQGINYGYTF. The CDR3 nucleotides are TGTGCCTGGAGTCCTCAGGGTATTAACTATGGCTACACCTTC.

Only a few counts were recorded for this clone. The sample contains more than one DNA sequence encoding this CDR3. The chain couples TRBV30 to TRBJ1-1, with 8 bases fitting TRBD1. The trim removed 1 base at V and 4 bases at J, leaving 5 bases unmatched. The germline V gene encodes CDR1 GTSNPN and CDR2 SVGIG (reference sequence). CDR3 length equals 14 residues. In DNA form, the CDR3 reads TGTGCCTGGAGTGGACAGGGGTCGGGCACTGAAGCTTTCTTT. It yields the protein CAWSGQGSGTEAFF.